Presented here are 13 T cell receptor beta chains from one specimen sequenced in a study of blood T cells in healthy people across ages. The use of a sample-barcoded 5' primer and a J-beta primer mix characterized a second PCR of 7 to 11 cycles. One entry per CDR3 protein results from TCRdb running MiXCR on the 5' RACE reads. The profile shows about 1.8 million distinct CDR3 sequences, 49% of them singletons. The sequenced sample consisted of blood. The receptors derive from a woman aged 40 to 49 in good health.

J is TRBJ1-1 and V is TRBV5-1; D might be TRBD1 (6 bases). The V gene's germline CDR1 is SGHRS and CDR2 YFSETQ. This CDR3 is built from 14 residues. V was shortened by 0 bases and J by 11 bases, with 17 bases between the two germline ends. DNA of the CDR3: TGCGCCAGCAGCTTGGCTAGTCCGGGGGCGGGTGCTTTCTTT. Translating gives CASSLASPGAGAFF.

This clonotype occurred a few times. This chain connects TRBV25-1 to TRBJ1-2; D remains ambiguous. Trimming stripped 3 bases from V and 11 bases from J, with 22 bases between. Germline V gene lookup returns CDR1 MGHDK and CDR2 SYGVNS. CDR3 size: 15 residues. As DNA, the CDR3 is TGTGCCAGCAGTGAGCCAGGCCTACCTTTTATGCGGTACACCTTC. This sequence encodes CASSEPGLPFMRYTF.

The V call is TRBV28, the J call TRBJ2-5; no definite D call. Germline-derived CDR1 and CDR2 are MDHEN and SYDVKM. The V and J ends lost 6 bases and 9 bases respectively, with 14 bases between them. The CDR3 covers 12 residues. CDR3 loop: CASRFRIESQYF. The DNA for the CDR3 is TGTGCCAGCAGGTTTCGTATCGAGTCCCAGTACTTC.

This clonotype has at least ten counts. CDR3 residues: CASSYSGRGSTDTQYF. CDR3 nucleotides: TGTGCCAGCAGTTACTCGGGCAGGGGTAGCACAGATACGCAGTATTTT. This chain uses TRBV6-5 with TRBJ2-3; D is perhaps TRBD1 (6 bases). Germline-derived CDR1 and CDR2 are MNHEY and SVGAGI. This CDR3 has 16 amino acids. V lost 0 bases, J lost 0 bases, and 10 bases lay in between.

The V and J genes are TRBV24-1 and TRBJ2-3; 14 bases align to TRBD2. CDR3 length equals 18 residues. CDR1 is KGHDR, CDR2 SFDVKD, per germline. The V segment lost 4 bases and the J segment 2 bases; nucleotides outside the gene matches: 7. The CDR3 DNA follows: TGTGCCACCAGTGACCCATCGGGACTAGCGGGAGTCACAGATACGCAGTATTTT. Protein: CATSDPSGLAGVTDTQYF.

This clonotype has a handful of counts. J is TRBJ2-1 and V is TRBV27; D is uncertain. The V gene's germline CDR1 is MNHEY and CDR2 SMNVEV (reference sequence). Trimming left V 3 bases short and J 0 bases short, with 9 bases between. There are 15 residues in the CDR3. This chain's CDR3 is CASSFALSSYNEQFF. In nucleotides, the CDR3 is TGTGCCAGCAGTTTTGCCCTGAGCTCCTACAATGAGCAGTTCTTC.

The count of this clonotype is one. J is TRBJ2-7 and V is TRBV20-1, with D tentatively TRBD1 (5 bases). The CDR3 covers 12 residues. Germline-derived CDR1 and CDR2 are DFQATT and SNEGSKA (reference sequence). Trimming removed 3 bases from V and 3 bases from J, with 9 bases in between. CDR3 protein: CSASFRDYEQYF. DNA for the CDR3: TGCAGTGCTAGCTTCAGGGACTACGAGCAGTACTTC.

The V and J genes are TRBV27 and TRBJ2-5; 8 nucleotides match TRBD2. V lost 1 base to trimming and J lost 4 bases; unmatched junction nucleotides: 5. This CDR3 region has 15 residues. Germline values: CDR1 MNHEY, CDR2 SMNVEV (reference sequence). CDR3 region: CASSLWRGAGETQYF. The CDR3 region has the DNA TGTGCCAGCAGTTTATGGCGGGGGGCGGGAGAGACCCAGTACTTC.

The chain has TRBV7-2 and TRBJ2-3; D unclear. CDR3 length: 15 amino acids. Trimming took 6 bases from V and 4 from J, leaving 17 bases between them. Germline loops: CDR1 SGHTA, CDR2 FQGNSA. The DNA for the CDR3 is TGTGCCAGCAGACCACTCCCCGGGCCAGCAGATACGCAGTATTTT. Translated: CASRPLPGPADTQYF.

This clonotype was detected a few times. V is TRBV4-3 and J is TRBJ1-2, with TRBD1 matching 8 bases. V shed 6 bases and J 6 bases; nucleotides not matched to a gene: 12. CDR1 LGHNA and CDR2 YSLEER come from the germline V gene. The CDR3 consists of 15 residues. CDR3: CASSRQQGDYNGYTF. CDR3 coding DNA: TGCGCCAGCAGTCGACAACAGGGGGATTATAATGGCTACACCTTC.

CDR3 sequence: CSAREVLRVQETQYF. The CDR3 nucleotides are TGCAGCGCCCGAGAAGTTCTCAGAGTCCAAGAGACCCAGTACTTC. The chain has TRBV29-1 and TRBJ2-7; unclear D gene. Matching the DNA end better, TRBJ2-5 makes the J call doubtful. The CDR3 length is 15 residues. Per the germline V gene, CDR1 is SQVTM and CDR2 is ANQGSEA.

Details on this clonotype: Mismatch with germline at one junction end may stem from a read error. CDR3 in amino acids: CAGSRDSIYGYTF. CDR3 in DNA: TGTGCCGGCAGTCGGGACAGCATCTATGGCTACACCTTC. The chain links TRBV12-3 or TRBV12-4 to TRBJ1-2; 7 nucleotides agree with TRBD1. The CDR3 has 13 residues.

This chain links TRBV20-1 with TRBJ2-4; 9 nucleotides align to TRBD1. CDR3 size: 15 residues. CDR1 and CDR2 (germline): DFQATT, SNEGSKA (reference sequence). J gave up 6 bases and V 5 bases, and 11 bases lay outside the gene matches. Here the CDR3 DNA reads TGCAGTGCTCCTCACCGGGACAGGGCGAGAAACATTCAGTACTTC. Translation: CSAPHRDRARNIQYF.